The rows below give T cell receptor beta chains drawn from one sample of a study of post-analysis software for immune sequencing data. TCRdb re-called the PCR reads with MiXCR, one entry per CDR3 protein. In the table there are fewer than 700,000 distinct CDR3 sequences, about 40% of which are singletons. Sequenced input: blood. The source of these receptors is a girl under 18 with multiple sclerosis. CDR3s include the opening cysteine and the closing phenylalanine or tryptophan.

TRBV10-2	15	CASSDGTGSSYEQYF
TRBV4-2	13	CASSPSGESEQYF
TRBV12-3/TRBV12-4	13	CASSLGRFYGYTF
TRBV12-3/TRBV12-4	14	CASSLNVRGYGYTF
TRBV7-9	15	CASSLSWDGAYGYTF
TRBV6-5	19	CASSYALRDRGSGANVLTF
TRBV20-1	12	CSAQGLSYEQYF
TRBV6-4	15	CASSDALDNTDTQYF
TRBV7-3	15	CASSLLGGRFETQYF
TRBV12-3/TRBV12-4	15	CASTTRGRGHNEQFF
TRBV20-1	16	CSAVGLAGSSTDTQYF
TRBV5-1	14	CASSLGRLEDIQYF
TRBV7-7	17	CASSLIQGGLGSNEQFF
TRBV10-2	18	CASSEQYKPGQGHTEAFF
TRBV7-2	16	CASSLNPSRLSNEQFF
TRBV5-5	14	CASSTPDRDYEQYF
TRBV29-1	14	CSVVGTAFTDTQYF
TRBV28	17	CASSSMDRGIRNQPQHF
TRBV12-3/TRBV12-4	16	CASSTGRGNSNQPQHF
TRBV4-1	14	CASSRRTAPYGYTF
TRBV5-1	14	CASSLVQGADTQYF
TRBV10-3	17	CAISEEITTILLRGQYF
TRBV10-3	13	CASTDSGEDGYTF
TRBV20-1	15	CSANETSIAGNEQFF
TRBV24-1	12	CATEDRNYGYTF
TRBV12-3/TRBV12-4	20	CANSLGVRFTPSMHTDTQYF
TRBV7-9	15	CASSFVGQGRNEQYF
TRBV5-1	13	CASSLRQANEQYF
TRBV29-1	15	CSVENRGEATGELFF
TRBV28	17	CASSFKTSANSYNEQFF
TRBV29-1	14	CSGRTELTSDTQYF
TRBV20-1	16	CSASSGLAGPRNEQFF
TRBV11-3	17	CASSLGTVRTSTDTQYF
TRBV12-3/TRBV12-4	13	CASSFDRGFKEYF
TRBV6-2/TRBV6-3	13	CATGDRAREAQYF
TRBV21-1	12	CATPLSSYEQYF
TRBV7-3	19	CASSLEARRGGTGANVLTF
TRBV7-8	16	CASSLEGQGLNQPQHF
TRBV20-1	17	CSARDAGKRGPKETQYF
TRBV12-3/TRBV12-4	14	CASSPSRDGYGYTF
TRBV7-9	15	CASSLAAGSTDTQYF
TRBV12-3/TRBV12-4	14	CASSSSGGANEQFF